The clone carrying this T cell receptor (beta chain) was recorded once. The data stem from a study of shared clonotypes between healthy human individuals. The method was immunoSEQ multiplex PCR; TCRdb's version includes in-frame clones alone and lacks a portion of them. The table shows roughly 2 million clones, with approximately 95% occurring only once. J gave up 4 bases and V 3 bases, and 4 bases lay outside the gene matches. The CDR3 has 16 residues. The V gene's germline CDR1 is MGHDK and CDR2 SYGVNS. The gene calls are TRBV25-1 and TRBJ2-2; 11 bases agree with TRBD1. The TCR comes from a young man in good health. Specimen: naive CD4+ T cells sorted from blood. The sample's subset: CD45RA+ positively selected. For the CDR3, the DNA is TGTGCCAGCAGTGATTGGGGACAGGGGGGCACCGGGGAGCTGTTTTTT. This gives the protein CASSDWGQGGTGELFF.